Presented here are 20 T cell receptor beta chains from one specimen sequenced in a study of blood T cells in healthy people across ages. For the second PCR, which ran for 7 to 11 cycles, a sample-barcoded 5' primer and a J-beta primer mix were used. One entry per CDR3 protein, called by TCRdb with MiXCR from the 5' RACE reads. In the table there are 1.5 million to 2 million distinct CDR3 sequences, roughly 50% of which are singletons. Sequencing was carried out using blood. These receptors were obtained from a woman in her thirties or forties in good health.

This chain joins TRBV14 and TRBJ2-1, with D possibly being TRBD1 (5 bases). V lost 0 bases to trimming and J lost 5 bases, with 11 bases between them. Germline V gene data show CDR1 as SGHDN and CDR2 as FVKESK. There are 15 residues in the CDR3. CDR3 region: CASSQDPGRDNEQFF. The CDR3 coding sequence is TGTGCCAGCAGCCAAGATCCGGGCAGGGACAATGAGCAGTTCTTC.

V is TRBV20-1 and J is TRBJ2-3, with 8 bases that match TRBD2. V shed 0 bases and J 2 bases; nucleotides not matched to a gene: 4. This CDR3 is 15 amino acids long. The germline V gene encodes CDR1 DFQATT and CDR2 SNEGSKA (reference sequence). The CDR3 nucleotides are TGCAGTGCTAGAGATGCGGGGGGCTTCACAGATACGCAGTATTTT. This translates into CSARDAGGFTDTQYF.

This clonotype was seen a handful of times. The J gene is TRBJ1-2, the V gene TRBV15; 8 bases map to TRBD1. Looked up from germline, CDR1 is LNHNV and CDR2 is YYDKDF (reference sequence). The CDR3 has 14 residues. The V and J ends lost 3 bases and 4 bases, in that order; junction bases with no gene match: 4. CDR3 in amino acids: CATSRTGVIYGYTF. The CDR3 DNA reads as TGTGCCACCAGCAGGACAGGGGTAATCTATGGCTACACCTTC.

V and J are TRBV10-3 and TRBJ2-3; D might be TRBD2 (5 bases). Germline V gene lookup returns CDR1 ENHRY and CDR2 SYGVKD. V was trimmed by 6 bases and J by 2 bases, leaving 9 bases between them. CDR3 length equals 13 residues. The CDR3 sequence is CAISPGDTDTQYF. The CDR3 coding sequence is TGTGCCATCAGCCCCGGGGACACAGATACGCAGTATTTT.

The chain recombines TRBV2 with TRBJ1-2; 7 bases align to TRBD1. The germline gives CDR1 SNHLY, CDR2 FYNNEI. The V and J ends lost 4 bases and 8 bases, in that order; junction bases with no gene match: 4. This CDR3 is 12 amino acids long. The CDR3, as DNA: TGTGCCAGCAGTGGACAGGGCCCGGGCTACACCTTC. It is translated as CASSGQGPGYTF.

This chain links TRBV6-2 or TRBV6-3 with TRBJ2-7, with TRBD2 as a possible D gene (6 bases). V lost 2 bases and J 2 bases, leaving 19 bases between the germline ends. The CDR3 is made up of 17 amino acids. Germline-derived CDR1 and CDR2 are MNHEY and SVGEGT. The CDR3 is CASSYPGRRRDPYEQYF. The CDR3 DNA reads TGTGCCAGCAGTTACCCTGGACGGAGGAGGGACCCCTACGAGCAGTACTTC.

The sample holds one count of this clonotype. The rearrangement joins TRBV20-1 to TRBJ1-1, with D maybe TRBD1 (6 bases). Deletions cut 0 bases from V and 0 bases from J, with 17 bases between. Germline V gene lookup returns CDR1 DFQATT and CDR2 SNEGSKA (reference sequence). The CDR3 sequence is 17 residues long. DNA for the CDR3: TGCAGTGCTAGAGATCCTTCAGGACAGTTAATGAACACTGAAGCTTTCTTT. It codes for CSARDPSGQLMNTEAFF.

The sample holds a few counts of this clonotype. The chain is built from TRBV12-3 or TRBV12-4 and TRBJ2-3; TRBD2 agrees at 9 bases. The length of the CDR3 is 18 residues. After removal of 5 bases from V and 0 bases from J, the junction contained 12 bases not matched to a gene. The CDR3 spells CASSVPLGGGGSTDTQYF. The CDR3 region has the DNA TGTGCCAGCAGTGTCCCTTTGGGCGGGGGGGGTAGCACAGATACGCAGTATTTT.

The chain couples TRBV9 to TRBJ2-3; tentative D call: TRBD2 (7 bases). The CDR3 is 15 amino acids. CDR1 and CDR2 from the germline V gene are SGDLS and YYNGEE. Trimming removed 0 bases from V and 4 bases from J, with 12 bases in between. Here the CDR3 DNA reads TGTGCCAGCAGCGTAGTGGGGGGGGCCGCAGATACGCAGTATTTT. Amino acids: CASSVVGGAADTQYF.

The genes are TRBV14 and TRBJ2-2; D not certain. CDR1 SGHDN and CDR2 FVKESK come from the germline V gene. The length of the CDR3 is 17 residues. With 4 bases removed from V and 0 bases from J, the gap between germline ends came to 15 bases. CDR3 amino acids: CASSRGTRRPNTGELFF. In DNA form, the CDR3 reads TGTGCCAGCAGCCGGGGAACTCGGAGACCGAACACCGGGGAGCTGTTTTTT.

The chain employs TRBV3-1 and TRBJ2-5; D uncertain. The CDR3 is 17 amino acids. Trimming cost V 4 bases and J 3 bases, with 21 bases left between them. Germline V gene sequence: CDR1 LGHDT, CDR2 YNNKEL (reference sequence). The CDR3: CASSLIRWDVGEETQYF. The CDR3 DNA is TGTGCCAGCAGCCTGATACGCTGGGATGTTGGAGAAGAGACCCAGTACTTC.

V gene TRBV25-1 combines with J gene TRBJ1-2; TRBD1 matches at 9 bases. The CDR3 is 17 residues long. Germline CDR1 MGHDK, CDR2 SYGVNS. V trimming: 4 bases; J trimming: 6 bases; junction bases outside the gene matches: 15. The CDR3 reads CASSGARTGANTNGYTF. The CDR3 DNA reads TGTGCCAGCAGTGGCGCTAGGACAGGGGCGAACACCAATGGCTACACCTTC.

V usage is TRBV6-4 and J usage is TRBJ2-1; 11 bases line up with TRBD2. Looked up from germline, CDR1 is MRHNA and CDR2 is SNTAGT. The CDR3 totals 16 residues. Trimming cost V 5 bases and J 4 bases; bases outside gene matches: 7. The CDR3 DNA sequence: TGTGCCAGCAGTTCCTCTAGCGGGGGGCCGTACAATGAGCAGTTCTTC. This translates into CASSSSSGGPYNEQFF.

Concerning this clonotype: Germline is not matched at one junction end, which may reflect a read error. This chain uses TRBV6-2 or TRBV6-3 with TRBJ1-6, with 11 bases matching TRBD1. This CDR3 is 15 amino acids long. CDR1 is MNHEY, CDR2 SVGEGT, per germline. The CDR3 nucleotides read TGTGCCAGCAGCCGGACAGGGGGCTATATTTCACCCCTCCACTTT. This gives the protein CASSRTGGYISPLHF.

A few counts support this clonotype. The V gene is TRBV18, the J gene TRBJ2-5; possibly TRBD1 for D (6 bases). Per germline, CDR1 KGHSH and CDR2 LQKENI. Trimming took 6 bases from V and 11 from J, leaving 19 bases between them. The CDR3 is 13 amino acids. The CDR3 DNA follows: TGTGCCAGCTCTCTTGACAGGAAGATCGAACAGTACTTC. Translation gives CASSLDRKIEQYF.

This chain links TRBV7-3 with TRBJ2-3; TRBD2 aligns across 12 bases. The junction had 3 bases not matched to a gene; V was cut back by 3 bases and J by 5 bases. This CDR3 region has 15 residues. CDR1 is SGHTA, CDR2 FQGTGA, per germline. CDR3 protein: CASSLTSGGLDTQYF. The CDR3, as DNA: TGTGCCAGCAGCTTGACTAGCGGGGGATTAGATACGCAGTATTTT.

This rearrangement joins TRBV12-3 or TRBV12-4 to TRBJ1-3; 9 nucleotides match TRBD1. The CDR3 is 16 residues long. V shed 6 bases, J shed 4 bases, and the junction held 10 bases outside the gene matches. The CDR3 bases are TGTGCCAGCAGCTCCCCTGGGACAGGGATAGGAAACACCATATATTTT. Translating gives CASSSPGTGIGNTIYF.

The chain couples TRBV27 to TRBJ2-3, with D perhaps given as TRBD1 or TRBD2 (5 bases each). The V end was cut by 7 bases, the J end by 4 bases, with 18 bases between. The CDR3 has 15 amino acids. Germline lookup yields CDR1 MNHEY and CDR2 SMNVEV (reference sequence). The CDR3 is CASTRRRGDPDTQYF. CDR3 in DNA: TGTGCCAGCACCCGTCGACGTGGGGACCCAGATACGCAGTATTTT.

J is TRBJ1-2 and V is TRBV29-1; TRBD1 agrees at 7 bases. CDR1 is SQVTM and CDR2 is ANQGSEA in the germline V gene. The CDR3 loop spans 12 amino acids. Trimming removed 6 bases from V and 7 bases from J; junction bases left unmatched: 8. The CDR3 reads CSVEDYRGGYTF. CDR3 nucleotides: TGCAGCGTCGAGGATTACAGGGGTGGCTACACCTTC.

Concerning this clonotype: This may stem from a read error, because a much larger clone lies one nucleotide away. The chain uses TRBV28 and TRBJ2-7; the D is unclear. Germline V gene data show CDR1 as MDHEN and CDR2 as SYDVKM. The CDR3 contains 13 residues. Trimming took 5 bases from V and 1 from J, leaving 9 bases between them. The DNA for the CDR3 is TGTGCCAGCAGTGTCCTCGGGTCCTACGAGCAGTACTTC. This gives the protein CASSVLGSYEQYF. Looking up the rest from reference TRBV28 and TRBJ2-7 gives the full variable domain: DVKVTQSSRYLVKRTGEKVFLECVQDMDHENMFWYRQDPGLGLRLIYFSYDVKMKEKGDIPEGYSVSREKKERFSLILESASTNQTSMYLCASSVLGSYEQYFGPGTRLTVT.